The following is a T cell receptor (beta chain) sequence with its context. Its antigen is unidentified. This sample was taken from a study of cytomegalovirus exposure and HLA in healthy donors. Study overall: Within the Caucasian-associated ancestry cluster were about 81% of the roughly 430 genotyped donors.

Overall study findings and caveats: V- and J-gene trimming of TCR beta was linked (in a later analysis) to a missense DCLRE1C variant. Sequencing depth across donors, presence/absence analyses assumed, was roughly uniform.

This CDR3 contains 15 residues. Germline assignment: CDR1 SGHRS and CDR2 YFSETQ. After removal of 4 bases from V and 3 bases from J, the junction contained 6 bases not matched to a gene. Amplification used 60 Vbeta primers and 13 Jbeta primers. Only in-frame clones appear in the TCRdb table, and some are missing; sequencing was by immunoSEQ multiplex PCR. The table has about 170,000 clones, approximately 83% seen once; the top ten hold 0.95% to 1.5%. This TCR came from a boy younger than 10 in good health and CMV-seronegative. The chain combines TRBV5-1 with TRBJ1-4, with 7 bases lining up with TRBD1. The sequenced sample was PBMCs. DNA for the CDR3: TGCGCCAGCAGCCTGAACAGGGGCCCTAATGAAAAACTGTTTTTT. Its translation is CASSLNRGPNEKLFF. The full variable domain, rest sourced from reference TRBV5-1 and TRBJ1-4, is KAGVTQTPRYLIKTRGQQVTLSCSPISGHRSVSWYQQTPGQGLQFLFEYFSETQRNKGNFPGRFSGRQFSNSRSEMNVSTLELGDSALYLCASSLNRGPNEKLFFGSGTQLSVL.